This T cell receptor (beta chain) was captured in a study of blood T cells in healthy people across ages. A second about 6 to 12 cycle PCR used barcoded and J-beta primers. All cDNA molecules were each tagged by a template-switch adaptor with 12 random nucleotides. TCRdb reanalysed the 5' RACE reads using MiXCR and keeps one entry per CDR3 protein. The profile shows 780,000 or so distinct CDR3 sequences, 20% to 25% of them singletons. V was clipped by 4 bases and J by 3 bases, with 15 bases between them. This CDR3 comprises 15 residues. Germline CDR1 and CDR2: MNHNS and SASEGT. This same sample was also part of a study on T cells of mothers and their children.

This chain uses TRBV6-1 with TRBJ1-2; D is uncertain. The sample consisted of blood. The clonotype originates from a boy aged 5-17 years in good health. The DNA for the CDR3 is TGTGCCAGCAGTGGGTTAGGTGAGCTGCACTATGGCTACACCTTC. It yields the protein CASSGLGELHYGYTF.